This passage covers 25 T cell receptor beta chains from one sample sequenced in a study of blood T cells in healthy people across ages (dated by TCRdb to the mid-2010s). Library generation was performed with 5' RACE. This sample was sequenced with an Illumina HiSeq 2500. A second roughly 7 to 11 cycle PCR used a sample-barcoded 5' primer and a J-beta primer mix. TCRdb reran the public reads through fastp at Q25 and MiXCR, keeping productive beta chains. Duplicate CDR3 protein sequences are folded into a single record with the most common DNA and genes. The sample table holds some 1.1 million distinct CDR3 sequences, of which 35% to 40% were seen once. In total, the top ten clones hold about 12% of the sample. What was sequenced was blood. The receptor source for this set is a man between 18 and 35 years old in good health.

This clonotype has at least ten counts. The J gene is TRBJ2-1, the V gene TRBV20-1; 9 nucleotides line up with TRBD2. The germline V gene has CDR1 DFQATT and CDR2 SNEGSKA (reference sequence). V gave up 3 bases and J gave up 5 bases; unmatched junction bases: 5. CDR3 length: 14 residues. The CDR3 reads CSASGQRGDNEQFF. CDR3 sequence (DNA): TGCAGTGCTAGCGGCCAGCGGGGGGACAATGAGCAGTTCTTC.

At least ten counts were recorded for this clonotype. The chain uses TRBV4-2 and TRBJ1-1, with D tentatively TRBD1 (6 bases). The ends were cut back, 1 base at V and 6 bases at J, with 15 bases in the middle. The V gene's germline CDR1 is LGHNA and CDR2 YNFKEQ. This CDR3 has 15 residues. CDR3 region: CASSQVVSGVAEAFF. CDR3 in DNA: TGTGCCAGCAGCCAAGTCGTGTCAGGGGTCGCTGAAGCTTTCTTT.

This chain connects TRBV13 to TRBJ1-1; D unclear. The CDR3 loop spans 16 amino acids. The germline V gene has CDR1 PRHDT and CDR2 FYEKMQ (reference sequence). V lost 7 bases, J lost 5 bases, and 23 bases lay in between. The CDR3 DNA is TGTGCCAGCACAAACCCAACTACATCCCTTGGGACTGAAGCTTTCTTT. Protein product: CASTNPTTSLGTEAFF.

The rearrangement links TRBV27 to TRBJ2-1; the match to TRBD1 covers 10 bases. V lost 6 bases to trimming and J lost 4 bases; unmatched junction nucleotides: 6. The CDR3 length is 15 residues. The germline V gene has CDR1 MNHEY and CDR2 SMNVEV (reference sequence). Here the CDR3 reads CASSDGTGAYNEQFF. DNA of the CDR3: TGTGCCAGCAGCGACGGGACAGGGGCATACAATGAGCAGTTCTTC.

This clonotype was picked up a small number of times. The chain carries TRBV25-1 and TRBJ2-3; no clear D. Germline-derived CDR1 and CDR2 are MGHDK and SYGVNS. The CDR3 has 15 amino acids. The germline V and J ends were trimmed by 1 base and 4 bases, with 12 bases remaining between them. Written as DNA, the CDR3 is TGTGCCAGCAGTGAATCGGGCGATTTGGCAGATACGCAGTATTTT. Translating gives CASSESGDLADTQYF.

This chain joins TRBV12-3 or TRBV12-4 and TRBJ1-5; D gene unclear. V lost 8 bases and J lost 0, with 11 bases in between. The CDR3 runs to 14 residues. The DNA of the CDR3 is TGTGCCAGCGGTTCACAGATTAGCAATCAGCCCCAGCATTTT. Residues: CASGSQISNQPQHF.

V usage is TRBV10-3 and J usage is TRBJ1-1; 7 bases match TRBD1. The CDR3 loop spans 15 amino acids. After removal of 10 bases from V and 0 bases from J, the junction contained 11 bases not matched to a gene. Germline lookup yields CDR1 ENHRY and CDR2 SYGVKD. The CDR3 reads CATKGVQGMNTEAFF. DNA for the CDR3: TGTGCCACCAAGGGGGTACAGGGGATGAACACTGAAGCTTTCTTT.

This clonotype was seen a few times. CDR3 DNA: TGTGCCAGCAGTGACCACCGGCAAGAGACCCAGTACTTC. The encoded protein is CASSDHRQETQYF. This chain links TRBV2 with TRBJ2-5; no clear D gene. There are 13 residues in the CDR3. The germline V and J ends were trimmed by 3 bases and 2 bases, with 7 bases remaining between them. Germline V gene lookup returns CDR1 SNHLY and CDR2 FYNNEI.

In DNA, the CDR3 is TGTGCCAGCAGCCAAGGGGGACAGGGCAAGTTCTATGGCTACACCTTC. As protein: CASSQGGQGKFYGYTF. J is TRBJ1-2 and V is TRBV14; 9 positions agree with TRBD1. Germline-derived CDR1 and CDR2 are SGHDN and FVKESK. The CDR3 totals 16 residues. J was trimmed by 4 bases and V by 1 base; bases with no gene match: 7.

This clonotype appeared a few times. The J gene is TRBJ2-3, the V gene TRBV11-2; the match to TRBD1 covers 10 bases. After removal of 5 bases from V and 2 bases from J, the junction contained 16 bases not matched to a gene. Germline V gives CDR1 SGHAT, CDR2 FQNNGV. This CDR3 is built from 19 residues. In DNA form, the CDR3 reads TGTGCCAGCAGCCTCACCCGGGACAGGGGTCGCTTGAACACAGATACGCAGTATTTT. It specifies CASSLTRDRGRLNTDTQYF. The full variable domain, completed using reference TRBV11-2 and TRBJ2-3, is EAGVAQSPRYKIIEKRQSVAFWCNPISGHATLYWYQQILGQGPKLLIQFQNNGVVDDSQLPKDRFSAERLKGVDSTLKIQPAKLEDSAVYLCASSLTRDRGRLNTDTQYFGPGTRLTVL.

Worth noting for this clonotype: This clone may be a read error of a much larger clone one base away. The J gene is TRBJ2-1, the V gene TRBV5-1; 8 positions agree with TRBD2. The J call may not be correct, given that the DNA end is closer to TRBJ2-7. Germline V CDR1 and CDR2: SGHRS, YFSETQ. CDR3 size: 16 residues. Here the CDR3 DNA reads TGCGCCAGCAGCTTGGAACTAGCGGTCTCCTACAATGAGCAGTACTTC. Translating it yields CASSLELAVSYNEQYF.

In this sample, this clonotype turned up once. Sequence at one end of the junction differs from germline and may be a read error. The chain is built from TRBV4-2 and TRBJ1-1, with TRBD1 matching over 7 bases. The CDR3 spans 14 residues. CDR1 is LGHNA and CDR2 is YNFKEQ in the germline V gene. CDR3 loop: CAGSPREGASEAFF. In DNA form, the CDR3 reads TGTGCCGGCAGCCCACGCGAGGGGGCTTCTGAAGCTTTCTTT.

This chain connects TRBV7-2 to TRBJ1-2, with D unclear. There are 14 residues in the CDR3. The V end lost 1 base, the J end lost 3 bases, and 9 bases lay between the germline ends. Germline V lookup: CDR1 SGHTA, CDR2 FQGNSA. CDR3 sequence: CTSSLVGSHYGYTF. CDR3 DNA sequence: TGTACCAGCAGCTTAGTTGGTAGTCACTATGGCTACACCTTC.

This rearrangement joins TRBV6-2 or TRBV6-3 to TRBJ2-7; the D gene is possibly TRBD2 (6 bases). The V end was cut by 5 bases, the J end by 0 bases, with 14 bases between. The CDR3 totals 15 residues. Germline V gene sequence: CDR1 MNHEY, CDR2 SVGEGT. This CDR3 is CASSNPGGFSYEQYF. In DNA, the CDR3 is TGTGCCAGCAGTAACCCCGGAGGGTTCTCCTACGAGCAGTACTTC.

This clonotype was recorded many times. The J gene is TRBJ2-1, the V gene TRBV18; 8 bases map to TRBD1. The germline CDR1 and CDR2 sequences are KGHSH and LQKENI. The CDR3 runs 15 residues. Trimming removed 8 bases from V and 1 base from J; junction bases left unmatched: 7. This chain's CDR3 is CASSLGTGSYNEQFF. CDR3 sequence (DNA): TGTGCCAGCAGCTTGGGGACAGGTTCCTACAATGAGCAGTTCTTC.

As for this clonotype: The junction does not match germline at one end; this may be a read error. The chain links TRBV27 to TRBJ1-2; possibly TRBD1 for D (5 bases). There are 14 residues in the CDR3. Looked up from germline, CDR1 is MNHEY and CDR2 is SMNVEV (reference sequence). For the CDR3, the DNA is TGTGCCAGCATTTTATCGCAGGGCCTCTATGGCTACACCTTC. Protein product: CASILSQGLYGYTF.

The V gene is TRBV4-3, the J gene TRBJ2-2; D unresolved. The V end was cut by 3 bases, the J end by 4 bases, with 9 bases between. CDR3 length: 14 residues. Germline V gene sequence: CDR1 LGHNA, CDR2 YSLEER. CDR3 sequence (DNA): TGCGCCAGCAGCCAGACGAGAGTCACCGGGGAGCTGTTTTTT. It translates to CASSQTRVTGELFF.

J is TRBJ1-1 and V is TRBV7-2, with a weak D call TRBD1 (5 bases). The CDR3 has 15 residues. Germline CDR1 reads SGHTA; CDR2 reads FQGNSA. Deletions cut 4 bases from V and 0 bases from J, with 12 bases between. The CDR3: CASSSIRDLNTEAFF. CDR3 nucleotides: TGTGCCAGCAGCTCAATACGGGACCTGAACACTGAAGCTTTCTTT.

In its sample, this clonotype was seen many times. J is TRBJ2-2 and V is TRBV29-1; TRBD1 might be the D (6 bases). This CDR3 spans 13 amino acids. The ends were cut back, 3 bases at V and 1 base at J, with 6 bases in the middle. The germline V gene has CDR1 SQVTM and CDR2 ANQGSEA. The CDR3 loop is CSVETGNTGELFF. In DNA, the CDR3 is TGCAGCGTTGAGACAGGGAACACCGGGGAGCTGTTTTTT.

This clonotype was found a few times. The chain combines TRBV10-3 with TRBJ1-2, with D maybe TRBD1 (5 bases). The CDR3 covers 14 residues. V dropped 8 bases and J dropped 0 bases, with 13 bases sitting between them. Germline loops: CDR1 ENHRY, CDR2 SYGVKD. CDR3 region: CAIRAGDANYGYTF. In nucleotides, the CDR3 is TGTGCCATCCGGGCGGGGGATGCTAACTATGGCTACACCTTC.

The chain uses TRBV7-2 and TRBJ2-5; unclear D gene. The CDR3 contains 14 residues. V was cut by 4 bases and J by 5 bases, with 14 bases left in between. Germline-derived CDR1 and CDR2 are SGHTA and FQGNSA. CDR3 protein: CASSSRMSSETQYF. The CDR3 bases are TGTGCCAGCAGCTCCCGGATGAGTAGTGAGACCCAGTACTTC. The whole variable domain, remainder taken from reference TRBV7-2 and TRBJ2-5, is GAGVSQSPSNKVTEKGKDVELRCDPISGHTALYWYRQSLGQGLEFLIYFQGNSAPDKSGLPSDRFSAERTGGSVSTLTIQRTQQEDSAVYLCASSSRMSSETQYFGPGTRLLVL.

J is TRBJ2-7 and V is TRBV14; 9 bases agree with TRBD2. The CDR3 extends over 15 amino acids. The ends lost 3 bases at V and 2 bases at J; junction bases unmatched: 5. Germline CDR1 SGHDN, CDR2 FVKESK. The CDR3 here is CASSQERGETYEQYF. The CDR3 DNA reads TGTGCCAGCAGCCAGGAGCGGGGGGAAACCTACGAGCAGTACTTC.

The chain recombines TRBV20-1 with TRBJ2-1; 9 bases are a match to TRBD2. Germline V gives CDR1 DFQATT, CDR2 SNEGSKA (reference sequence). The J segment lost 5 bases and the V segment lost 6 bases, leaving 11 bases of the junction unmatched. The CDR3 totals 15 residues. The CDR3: CSAEGAGGLDNEQFF. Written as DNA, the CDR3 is TGCAGTGCCGAGGGTGCGGGGGGGTTGGACAATGAGCAGTTCTTC.

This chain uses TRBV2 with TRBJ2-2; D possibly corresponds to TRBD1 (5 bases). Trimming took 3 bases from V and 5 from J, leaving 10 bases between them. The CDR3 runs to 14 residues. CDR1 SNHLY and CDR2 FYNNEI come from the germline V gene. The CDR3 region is CASSEQGQTGELFF. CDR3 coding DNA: TGTGCCAGCAGTGAGCAGGGTCAAACCGGGGAGCTGTTTTTT. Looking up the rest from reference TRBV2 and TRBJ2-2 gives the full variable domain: EPEVTQTPSHQVTQMGQEVILRCVPISNHLYFYWYRQILGQKVEFLVSFYNNEISEKSEIFDDQFSVERPDGSNFTLKIRSTKLEDSAMYFCASSEQGQTGELFFGEGSRLTVL.

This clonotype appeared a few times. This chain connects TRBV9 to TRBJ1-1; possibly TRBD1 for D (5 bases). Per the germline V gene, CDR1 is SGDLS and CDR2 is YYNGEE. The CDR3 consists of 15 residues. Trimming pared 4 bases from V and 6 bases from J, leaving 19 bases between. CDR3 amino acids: CASSPRDFQGAEAFF. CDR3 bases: TGTGCCAGCAGCCCCAGGGACTTTCAGGGAGCTGAAGCTTTCTTT.